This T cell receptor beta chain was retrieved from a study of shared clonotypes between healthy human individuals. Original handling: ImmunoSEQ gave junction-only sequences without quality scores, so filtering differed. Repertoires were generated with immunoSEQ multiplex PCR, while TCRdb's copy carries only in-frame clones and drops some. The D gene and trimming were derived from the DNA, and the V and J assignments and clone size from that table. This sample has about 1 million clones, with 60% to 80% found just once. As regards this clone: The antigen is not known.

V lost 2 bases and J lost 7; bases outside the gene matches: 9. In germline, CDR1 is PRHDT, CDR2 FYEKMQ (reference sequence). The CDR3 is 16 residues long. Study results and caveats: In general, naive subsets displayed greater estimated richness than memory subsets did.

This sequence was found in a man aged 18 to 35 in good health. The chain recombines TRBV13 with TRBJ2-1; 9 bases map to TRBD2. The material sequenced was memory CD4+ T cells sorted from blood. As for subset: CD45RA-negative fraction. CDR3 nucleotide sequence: TGTGCCAGCAGCTTATTCAGGACTAGCGAGCGGAATGAGCAGTTCTTC. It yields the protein CASSLFRTSERNEQFF.